The present entry profiles one T cell receptor beta chain with its context. The target of this receptor is not known. No much larger clone exists at a distance of one base, and base qualities are not known. The method was the immunoSEQ multiplex PCR assay. For the multiplex PCR, a mixture combining 60 forward primers for TCR Vbeta segments and 13 reverse primers for TCR Jbeta segments was used. The CDR3 region of rearranged TCR beta genes was amplified from genomic DNA by a multiplex PCR assay. Amplified TCR beta libraries were sequenced as 87-base-pair reads on the Illumina HiSeq System. The published analysis was carried out like this. A later analysis counted tens of millions of unique TCR beta chains across the 700 or so repertoires, and roughly 11 million of these chains were shared by at least two donors. A nearest-neighbor algorithm error-corrected the raw reads and collapsed the reads into unique sequences, merging closely related sequences to remove PCR and sequencing errors. To assign V, D and J gene segments, CDR3 sequences were aligned to IMGT reference sequences. For a sequence to be retained, a match of at least six nucleotides to both a V gene segment and a J gene segment was required. A rearrangement counted as productive if the CDR3 had no stop codons and remained in frame with V and J, and every other rearrangement counted as non-productive. Following IMGT convention, CDR3 was defined as the stretch from the second conserved V-encoded cysteine to the conserved J-encoded phenylalanine. Sequences without an unambiguous match to a single V gene segment were excluded from the earlier analysis of 450 to 750 of the donors. An earlier analysis of roughly 590 of the donors called V segments functional above 56.7% productive rearrangements and segregating when the between-donor standard deviation exceeded 5%. A statistical classification framework was built to diagnose cytomegalovirus status from the catalog of TCR beta chain sequences. A later analysis assigned V and J genes by comparing TCR nucleotide sequences with IMGT/GENE-DB human TR gene sequences. Using the TCRdist pipeline, a later analysis assigned CDR3 sequences along with most-parsimonious VDJ recombination scenarios. A later analysis defined each TCR beta chain by its CDR3 amino acid sequence plus V-gene family, and excluded reads lacking a unique V-gene family. To address suspected cross-contamination and a sequencing artifact, a later analysis removed 592 highly shared, low-generation-probability nucleotide sequences. In a later analysis, a clonal expansion index for each public chain was calculated from normalized within-repertoire ranks of inferred template counts. A later analysis computed generation probabilities with a VDJ recombination model fitted to out-of-frame rearrangements, and checked the results against IGoR. In a later analysis, hypergeometric tests were used to score TCR-TCR, TCR-HLA and TCR-CMV co-occurrence, with a repertoire-size bias correction applied to TCR pairs. A later analysis estimated false discovery rates by permuting HLA or CMV assignments 20 times. In a later analysis, co-occurring TCRs were grouped using DBSCAN, with TCRdist sequence similarity added in when clustering inside HLA-allele-positive subsets. Repertoires with fewer than 30,000 or more than 120,000 public chains, plus five repertoires with anomalous nucleotide sharing, were excluded from co-occurrence clustering. TCRdb's version of the immuneACCESS table is confined to in-frame rearrangements and falls short of the full clone set. An unresolved V gene accounts for under half of the shortfall where checked; the remainder is of unknown origin. V and J calls and clone size are those listed in that table; D and trimming were worked out from the DNA. Across this sample there are 150,000 to 170,000 clones, with roughly 77% seen only once. Together, the top ten hold 7.7% of the sample.

The cohort was made up of 500 to 850 healthy bone marrow donors. At the time of sampling, every cohort member was nominally healthy, though immune exposures that went unrecorded were likely present. The donor was CMV seropositive and was included in the group of 250 to 300 seropositive cohort members. A peripheral blood sample was collected from each donor, and TCR beta sequencing was performed on peripheral blood mononuclear cells. Genomic DNA extraction from the blood cell samples was performed with the Qiagen DNeasy Blood Extraction Kit. CDR1 and CDR2 (GTSNPN, SVGIG) derive from the germline V gene (reference sequence). Its CDR3 holds 13 amino acids, cysteine through phenylalanine. Just the 39-base CDR3 DNA is kept, in frame starting at base 1. The junction shows trimming of 4 bases on V and 3 bases on J, plus 13 bases between the germline ends. The data were obtained in a study of cytomegalovirus exposure and HLA in healthy donors (dated by TCRdb to between 2016 and 2019). Describing the broader study: An earlier analysis of roughly 610 of the donors reported roughly 300 Gb of sequence data and around 110 million unique TCR beta sequences obtained from 150 million to 200 million T cells. About 280 gigabases of sequencing data and approximately 91 million unique TCR sequences made up an early release that covered approximately 620 HLA-typed donors. Of the roughly 400 genotyped donors, 65% to 90% were placed in the genetic ancestry cluster associated with self-reported Caucasian donors. The study was designed to test whether signatures of past pathogen exposure could be identified by cataloging public T cell receptors. The T cell repertoires of 666 subjects were profiled by immunosequencing and related to cytomegalovirus serostatus. Along with the roughly 670-subject first cohort, a separate validation cohort of over 90 different subjects was used. To predict cytomegalovirus infection status, the study combined high-throughput TCR immunosequencing, statistical association of individual TCRs with disease status, and machine learning. To study patterns of TCR occurrence, a later analysis re-analyzed previously published TCR beta repertoires from under 750 donors and added high-resolution HLA genotyping. Rather than using new phenotypic data, the later analysis identified candidate immune exposures from TCR beta sequences and from how often those sequences occurred across donors. In an earlier analysis of several hundred of the donors, high-throughput TCR beta sequencing was used to judge whether each TCR beta V gene segment behaved as functional or pseudogenic. Donor age, sex, ethnicity and CMV serostatus were compiled together with the repertoire data. A later genetic analysis took genome-wide SNP genotypes for about 55% of the roughly 700 donors and used that subset as a discovery cohort. Every discovery cohort repertoire had been produced on one sequencing platform. HLA typing included class I and class II loci at four-digit resolution. Typing coverage varied by locus: roughly 629-630 donors for A, B, C, DRB1 and DQB1; roughly 560 for DQA1; over 600 for DPA1; around 490 for DPB1. Because of strong linkage in the cohort, 5 or 6 DR-DQ haplotypes were treated as single units for association and clustering. Among roughly 400 genotyped donors of the cohort, an average of approximately 240,000 unique TCR beta nucleotide sequences was sequenced per donor, of which roughly 17% were non-productive. What the research found in general, with its limitations: The presence/absence analyses assumed that sequencing depth was roughly uniform across donors, and that assumption may not be true. Correlated functional status among segregating V segments might be attributable to linkage disequilibrium, but an unknown experimental factor could not be ruled out. Because counts were too low, around 18 rarely observed V segments, including chromosome 9 orphons, were left out of the earlier analysis of several hundred of the donors. According to a later analysis, TCR association rates differed among HLA loci, with DRB1 alleles showing the most associated TCRs and HLA-C alleles showing the fewest. In a later genetic analysis, fewer N-insertions in productive TCRs were reported among donors in an Asian-associated ancestry cluster than the roughly 640-donor mean. Strong co-occurrence of HLA alleles, especially DR and DQ, made assigning TCR associations to individual alleles difficult. In a later analysis, HLA-associated TCR beta chains showed more clonal expansion and lower generation probabilities than non-associated chains that were equally common. The cohort was sequenced for TCR beta chains only, and without alpha or paired-chain data the features that could be detected were limited. A further reported finding was that TCR beta sequences accurately predicted the HLA-A and HLA-B alleles for most subjects in the first cohort. A later genetic analysis associated a missense DCLRE1C variant with V-gene and J-gene trimming of TCR beta chains, and an independent cohort replicated the association. Three of the identified cytomegalovirus-associated TCR beta chains were confirmed in vitro to be specific for cytomegalovirus antigens. Most CMV-associated TCR beta chains appeared to be HLA-restricted in a later analysis, and the HLA associations seemed to be driven largely by CMV exposure. The 87-base-pair reads could not distinguish some IMGT-functional V segments, including TRBV6-2 and TRBV6-3, so those segments were excluded. According to the authors, the approach could potentially be generalized to other disease states and immunological phenotypes. Broadly in line with IMGT annotations, most TCR beta V segments showed up in productive rearrangements about 90% or about 30% of the time in an earlier analysis of approximately 640 of the donors. Several of the top co-occurrence clusters appeared to be linked to parvovirus B19, influenza, CMV and Epstein-Barr virus, according to a later analysis. In the study, around 150 TCR beta chains were listed as associated with cytomegalovirus. The sequencing pipeline was judged likely to have produced a cluster of highly shared sequence variants as a technical artifact. Cytomegalovirus status was reported to be diagnosed by the classifier with high specificity and sensitivity in both the original and validation cohorts. Because HLA typing was missing for some donors at each locus, association tests included only the typed subset. In a later analysis, some 18,000 TCR beta sequences were associated with specific HLA alleles at a false discovery rate of 0.05. CMV serostatus was the only immune exposure information available for the cohort. Most TCR sequences were observed very rarely across donors, whereas some public TCRs were present in many individuals.

The clonotype was recovered from a man aged 25 to 45 in good health and CMV-seropositive. This receptor chain uses TRBV30 and TRBJ2-7, with no confidently assigned D gene. Sequencing input: PBMCs. This receptor has the CDR3 CAWKIGPGYEQYF. Read as DNA, the sequence is TGTGCCTGGAAGATTGGTCCGGGCTACGAGCAGTACTTC. The CDR3 plus the reference TRBV30 and TRBJ2-7 genes for the other parts give the full variable domain: SQTIHQWPATLVQPVGSPLSLECTVEGTSNPNLYWYRQAAGRGLQLLFYSVGIGQISSEVPQNLSASRPQDRQFILSSKKLLLSDSGFYLCAWKIGPGYEQYFGPGTRLTVT.